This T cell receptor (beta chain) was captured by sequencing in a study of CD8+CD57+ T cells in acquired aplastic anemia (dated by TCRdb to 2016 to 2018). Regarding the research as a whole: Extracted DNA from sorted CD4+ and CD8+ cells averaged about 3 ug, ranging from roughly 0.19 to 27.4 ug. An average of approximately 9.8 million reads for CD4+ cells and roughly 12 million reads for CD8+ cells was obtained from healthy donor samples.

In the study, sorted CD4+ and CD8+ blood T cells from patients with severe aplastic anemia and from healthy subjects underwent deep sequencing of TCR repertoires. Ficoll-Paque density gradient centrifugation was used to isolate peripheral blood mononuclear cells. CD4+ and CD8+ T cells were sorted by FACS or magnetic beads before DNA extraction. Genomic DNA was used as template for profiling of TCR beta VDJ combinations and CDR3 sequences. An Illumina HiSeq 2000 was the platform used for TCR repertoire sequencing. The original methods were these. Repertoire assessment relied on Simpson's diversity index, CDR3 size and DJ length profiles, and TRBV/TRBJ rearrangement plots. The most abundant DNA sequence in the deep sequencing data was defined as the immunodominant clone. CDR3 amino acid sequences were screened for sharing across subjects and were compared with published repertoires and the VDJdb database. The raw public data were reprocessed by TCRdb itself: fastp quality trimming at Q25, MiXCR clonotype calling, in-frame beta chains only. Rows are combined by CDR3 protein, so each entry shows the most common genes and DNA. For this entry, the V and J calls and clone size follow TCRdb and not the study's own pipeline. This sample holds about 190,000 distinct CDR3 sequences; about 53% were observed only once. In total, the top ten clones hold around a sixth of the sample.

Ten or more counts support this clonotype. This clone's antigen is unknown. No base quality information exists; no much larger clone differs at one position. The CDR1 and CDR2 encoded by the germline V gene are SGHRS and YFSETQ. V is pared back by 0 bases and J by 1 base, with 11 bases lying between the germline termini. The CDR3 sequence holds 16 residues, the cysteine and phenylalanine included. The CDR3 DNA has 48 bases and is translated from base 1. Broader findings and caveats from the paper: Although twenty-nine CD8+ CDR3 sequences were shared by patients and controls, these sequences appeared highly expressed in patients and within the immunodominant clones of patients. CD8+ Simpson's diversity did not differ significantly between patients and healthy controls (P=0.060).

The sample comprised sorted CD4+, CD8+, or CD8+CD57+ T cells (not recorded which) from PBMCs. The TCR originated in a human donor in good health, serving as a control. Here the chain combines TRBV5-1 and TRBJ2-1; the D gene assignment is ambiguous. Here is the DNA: TGCGCCAGCAGCTTGGGGGGTTCGGGTTCCTACAATGAGCAGTTCTTC. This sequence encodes CASSLGGSGSYNEQFF.